The 32 T cell receptor beta chains below were found in one sample sequenced in a study of shared clonotypes between healthy human individuals. Only in-frame clones appear in the TCRdb table, and some are missing; sequencing was by immunoSEQ multiplex PCR. There are some 1.4 million clones in the sample; approximately 97% occur only once, and about 1.2% lies in the top ten. Sequencing input: naive CD4+ T cells sorted from blood. Subset denoted: CD45RA+ positively selected. Receptors were obtained from a young man in good health.

The gene calls are TRBV28 and TRBJ1-4; perhaps TRBD1 as D (6 bases). The CDR3 is 12 amino acids. Germline loops: CDR1 MDHEN, CDR2 SYDVKM. The germline V and J ends were trimmed by 3 bases and 12 bases, with 11 bases remaining between them. CDR3 DNA sequence: TGTGCCAGCAGTTTTTGGGACAAACAACTGTTTTTT. Its protein is CASSFWDKQLFF.

The chain recombines TRBV18 with TRBJ1-5; the match to TRBD1 covers 7 bases. The CDR3 runs 16 residues. CDR1 and CDR2 (germline): KGHSH, LQKENI. V dropped 4 bases and J dropped 4; count of bases not matched to a gene: 10. CDR3 DNA sequence: TGTGCCAGCTCACTAAGTCAGGGGGATGTTAATCAGCCCCAGCATTTT. Translated: CASSLSQGDVNQPQHF.

V is TRBV5-1 and J is TRBJ2-1; TRBD2 aligns across 13 bases. The length of the CDR3 is 15 residues. V lost 4 bases and J lost 5; bases outside the gene matches: 3. Germline loops: CDR1 SGHRS, CDR2 YFSETQ. DNA for the CDR3: TGCGCCAGCAGCGGAGGACTAGCGGGGGACAATGAGCAGTTCTTC. It is translated as CASSGGLAGDNEQFF.

The chain joins TRBV10-3 to TRBJ2-5; 10 bases agree with TRBD1. Losses at the gene ends were 6 bases for V and 5 bases for J; bases not matched to a gene: 9. This CDR3 contains 15 residues. CDR1 is ENHRY, CDR2 SYGVKD, per germline. The CDR3 DNA is TGTGCCATCAGGGCCGGGACAGGGGACGGGGAGACCCAGTACTTC. Its translation is CAIRAGTGDGETQYF.

This chain links TRBV9 with TRBJ2-3, with D hard to call. Trimming shortened V by 0 bases and J by 2 bases, and 10 bases separated the two germline ends. Germline V gene sequence: CDR1 SGDLS, CDR2 YYNGEE. The CDR3 is made up of 15 amino acids. The CDR3 region has the DNA TGTGCCAGCAGCGTAGATGGCATGACCACAGATACGCAGTATTTT. Translation gives CASSVDGMTTDTQYF.

The chain uses TRBV4-3 and TRBJ2-1; weak D call: TRBD2 (5 bases). V dropped 1 base and J dropped 0 bases, with 10 bases sitting between them. The CDR3 spans 16 residues. CDR1 is LGHNA and CDR2 is YSLEER in the germline V gene. CDR3 DNA: TGCGCCAGCAGCCAAGTCCTGGGGAGCTCCTACAATGAGCAGTTCTTC. This translates into CASSQVLGSSYNEQFF.

This clone showed up just once. This sequence joins TRBV12-2 and TRBJ2-2; the table's D call of TRBD1 was not tested on the DNA. TRBV12-2 is assigned pseudogene status. The CDR3 is 14 residues long. Here the CDR3 DNA reads TGTGCAAGTCGCCCCCCGGACACCACCGGGGAGCTGTTTTTT. Protein product: CASRPPDTTGELFF.

The CDR3 bases are TGTGCCAGCTCAGCAGCCGGTTTGGAGGACACGCAGTATTTT. It specifies CASSAAGLEDTQYF. The chain recombines TRBV18 with TRBJ2-3, with D maybe TRBD2 (5 bases). Germline values: CDR1 KGHSH, CDR2 LQKENI. Trimming took 5 bases from V and 9 from J, leaving 18 bases between them. The CDR3 runs to 14 residues.

The J gene is TRBJ1-5, the V gene TRBV30; D is unclear. The V gene lost 2 bases and the J gene lost 0 bases, with 8 bases spanning the gap. In germline, CDR1 is GTSNPN, CDR2 SVGIG (reference sequence). The CDR3 covers 14 residues. The CDR3 is CAWSRVSSNQPQHF. The DNA of the CDR3 is TGTGCCTGGAGTAGGGTCAGTAGCAATCAGCCCCAGCATTTT.

As for this clone: The sample holds other DNA sequences that translate to the same CDR3. V gene TRBV18 combines with J gene TRBJ2-5; 8 bases align to TRBD1. V lost 3 bases, J lost 5 bases, and 5 bases stayed unmatched. CDR1 and CDR2 (germline): KGHSH, LQKENI. This CDR3 spans 14 amino acids. The CDR3 is CASSPTGDGETQYF. The CDR3, as DNA: TGTGCCAGCTCACCGACAGGGGATGGGGAGACCCAGTACTTC.

This clone was found once. The rearrangement uses TRBV5-4 and TRBJ2-4, with D maybe TRBD1 (5 bases). The CDR3 length is 15 residues. The V end was cut by 0 bases, the J end by 0 bases, with 7 bases between. Germline loops: CDR1 SGHNT, CDR2 YYREEE (reference sequence). The CDR3 protein is CASSLAGQAKNIQYF. The CDR3 nucleotides are TGTGCCAGCAGCTTGGCCGGACAAGCCAAAAACATTCAGTACTTC.

CDR3 in DNA: TGTGCCAGCAGCATGGAGGGCCGCACAGATACGCAGTATTTT. This sequence encodes CASSMEGRTDTQYF. The chain employs TRBV5-4 and TRBJ2-3, with D tentatively TRBD2 (6 bases). The ends were cut back, 4 bases at V and 1 base at J, with 10 bases in the middle. The CDR3 length is 14 residues. CDR1 is SGHNT, CDR2 YYREEE, per germline (reference sequence).

The rearrangement joins TRBV7-9 to TRBJ1-4; D gene uncertain. CDR1 SEHNR and CDR2 FQNEAQ come from the germline V gene (reference sequence). Between the trimmed V and J ends, which lost 0 bases and 6 bases, there was a span of 11 bases. This CDR3 comprises 15 residues. CDR3 sequence (DNA): TGTGCCAGCAGCTTAGCGCGATTGGGTTATGAAAAACTGTTTTTT. It specifies CASSLARLGYEKLFF.

This rearrangement joins TRBV11-2 to TRBJ2-7; 8 bases are a match to TRBD2. The CDR3 length is 16 residues. V lost 4 bases, J lost 2 bases, and 10 bases stayed unmatched. Germline V gene lookup returns CDR1 SGHAT and CDR2 FQNNGV. The chain's CDR3 is CASSSVLGTRPYEQYF. The CDR3 DNA is TGTGCCAGCAGCTCTGTCCTGGGGACTAGACCCTACGAGCAGTACTTC.

The chain links TRBV4-1 to TRBJ1-1, with D unresolved. The V gene's germline CDR1 is MGHRA and CDR2 YSYEKL. The CDR3 covers 13 residues. Trimming shortened V by 3 bases and J by 4 bases, and 9 bases separated the two germline ends. The CDR3, as DNA: TGCGCCAGCAGCCAGATCATGAGCACTGAAGCTTTCTTT. Amino acid sequence: CASSQIMSTEAFF.

V usage is TRBV5-1 and J usage is TRBJ2-4, with a tentative D call TRBD1 (5 bases). This CDR3 comprises 13 residues. Trimming removed 5 bases from V and 5 bases from J, with 11 bases in between. Germline-derived CDR1 and CDR2 are SGHRS and YFSETQ. The DNA of the CDR3 is TGCGCCAGCAGTAGGCAGGGCCAAAACATTCAGTACTTC. Translating gives CASSRQGQNIQYF.

The rearrangement uses TRBV6-5 and TRBJ2-7; 8 bases agree with TRBD2. The V gene's germline CDR1 is MNHEY and CDR2 SVGAGI. The CDR3 spans 16 residues. The J segment lost 2 bases and the V segment lost 2 bases, leaving 8 bases of the junction unmatched. DNA for the CDR3: TGTGCCAGCAGTTACCGCACTAGCGGCGTACCCTACGAGCAGTACTTC. Protein product: CASSYRTSGVPYEQYF.

The chain is built from TRBV29-1 and TRBJ2-3, with 7 bases matching TRBD2. This CDR3 is 13 amino acids long. CDR1 and CDR2 (germline): SQVTM, ANQGSEA. Here the CDR3 reads CSSAGQTTDTQYF. The DNA of the CDR3 is TGCAGTTCAGCGGGGCAAACGACAGATACGCAGTATTTT.

In its sample, this clone was seen once. The chain has TRBV15 and TRBJ2-7, with 9 bases matching TRBD2. The CDR3 totals 15 residues. V dropped 5 bases and J dropped 3; count of bases not matched to a gene: 8. Germline V gene sequence: CDR1 LNHNV, CDR2 YYDKDF (reference sequence). In nucleotides, the CDR3 is TGTGCCACCAGCCAAGTCCTAGCGGGAAACTACGAGCAGTACTTC. Translation gives CATSQVLAGNYEQYF. The full variable domain, with the rest looked up from reference TRBV15 and TRBJ2-7, is DAMVIQNPRYQVTQFGKPVTLSCSQTLNHNVMYWYQQKSSQAPKLLFHYYDKDFNNEADTPDNFQSRRPNTSFCFLDIRSPGLGDTAMYLCATSQVLAGNYEQYFGPGTRLTVT.

The chain employs TRBV11-2 and TRBJ2-2; D uncertain. The CDR3 is 14 residues long. The V gene's germline CDR1 is SGHAT and CDR2 FQNNGV. V gave up 1 base and J gave up 3 bases, with 6 bases separating them. CDR3 in amino acids: CASSLAGYTGELFF. CDR3 DNA sequence: TGTGCCAGCAGCTTAGCCGGATACACCGGGGAGCTGTTTTTT.

The chain carries TRBV19 and TRBJ1-1; tentative D call: TRBD1 (5 bases). V was pared by 4 bases and J by 4 bases, with 13 bases between. Germline V lookup: CDR1 LNHDA, CDR2 SQIVND (reference sequence). CDR3 length: 14 residues. CDR3 sequence reads: CASSRDGGITEAFF. CDR3 in DNA: TGTGCCAGTAGTAGGGACGGCGGTATCACTGAAGCTTTCTTT.

CDR3 sequence reads: CASSKGSERRGGETQYF. CDR3 nucleotide sequence: TGTGCCAGCAGCAAAGGGTCGGAGCGAAGGGGAGGAGAGACCCAGTACTTC. V gene TRBV21-1 combines with J gene TRBJ2-5; whether TRBD2, the table's D call, matches the DNA was not checked. TRBV21-1 has pseudogene status. The CDR3 has 17 amino acids.

The CDR3 reads CASSEAPGSEQFF. The CDR3 nucleotides are TGTGCCAGCAGCGAAGCCCCCGGTAGTGAGCAGTTCTTC. J is TRBJ2-1 and V is TRBV7-6; D call uncertain. This CDR3 spans 13 amino acids. The germline V and J ends were trimmed by 5 bases and 9 bases, with 14 bases remaining between them. Germline V gene sequence: CDR1 SGHVS, CDR2 FNYEAQ.

The chain recombines TRBV30 with TRBJ2-6; D uncertain. V lost 7 bases, J lost 1 base, and 8 bases lay in between. Germline lookup yields CDR1 GTSNPN and CDR2 SVGIG (reference sequence). This CDR3 comprises 13 residues. The DNA of the CDR3 is TGTGCCTCCATCCGGTCTGGGGCCAACGTCCTGACTTTC. Translated, it gives CASIRSGANVLTF.

This clone has a single count. The chain employs TRBV5-4 and TRBJ2-2, with D hard to call. Trimming left V 1 base short and J 6 bases short, with 7 bases between. This CDR3 has 13 residues. Per germline, CDR1 SGHNT and CDR2 YYREEE (reference sequence). CDR3 residues: CASSLSMAGELFF. The CDR3 DNA reads TGTGCCAGCAGCTTGTCGATGGCCGGGGAGCTGTTTTTT.

This sequence joins TRBV28 and TRBJ1-5; TRBD1 aligns across 7 bases. J gave up 6 bases and V 5 bases, and 4 bases lay outside the gene matches. This CDR3 contains 13 residues. Germline-derived CDR1 and CDR2 are MDHEN and SYDVKM. CDR3 nucleotide sequence: TGTGCCAGCAGTACAGGGGTCTCTCAGCCCCAGCATTTT. It specifies CASSTGVSQPQHF. Using reference TRBV28 and TRBJ1-5 for the parts outside the CDR3, the full variable domain is DVKVTQSSRYLVKRTGEKVFLECVQDMDHENMFWYRQDPGLGLRLIYFSYDVKMKEKGDIPEGYSVSREKKERFSLILESASTNQTSMYLCASSTGVSQPQHFGDGTRLSIL.

The rearrangement links TRBV4-3 to TRBJ2-6; 7 bases line up with TRBD1. V trimming: 4 bases; J trimming: 4 bases; junction bases outside the gene matches: 10. This CDR3 comprises 17 residues. Germline loops: CDR1 LGHNA, CDR2 YSLEER. Here the CDR3 reads CASSLIITGVGANVLTF. The CDR3 nucleotides read TGCGCCAGCAGCCTCATCATCACAGGGGTCGGGGCCAACGTCCTGACTTTC.

The table lists this clone with a count of one. This chain connects TRBV7-8 to TRBJ2-1; TRBD2 aligns across 9 bases. V shed 5 bases and J 8 bases; nucleotides not matched to a gene: 13. The germline V gene has CDR1 SGHVS and CDR2 FQNEAQ. The CDR3 consists of 16 residues. CDR3 sequence reads: CASSQKVAGGLDEQFF. The CDR3 DNA follows: TGTGCCAGCAGCCAGAAAGTGGCGGGAGGGCTCGATGAGCAGTTCTTC.

This chain uses TRBV7-9 with TRBJ2-2; maybe TRBD1 (6 bases). V lost 4 bases, J lost 8 bases, and 14 bases lay in between. CDR3 size: 14 residues. Germline-derived CDR1 and CDR2 are SEHNR and FQNEAQ (reference sequence). The CDR3 spells CASSSTGFRGELFF. Here the CDR3 DNA reads TGTGCCAGCAGCTCGACAGGATTTCGGGGGGAGCTGTTTTTT.

This sequence joins TRBV15 and TRBJ2-7, with TRBD2 matching over 11 bases. This CDR3 contains 15 residues. Unmatched junction bases numbered 5, after V lost 5 bases and J lost 2 bases. Germline assignment: CDR1 LNHNV and CDR2 YYDKDF (reference sequence). The CDR3 sequence is CATSVGLAVAYEQYF. The CDR3 DNA is TGTGCCACCAGCGTGGGACTAGCGGTGGCCTACGAGCAGTACTTC.

The rearrangement joins TRBV5-5 to TRBJ2-7; D gene ambiguous. CDR3 length: 13 amino acids. The V gene lost 1 base and the J gene lost 3 bases, with 8 bases spanning the gap. Germline values: CDR1 SGHKS, CDR2 YYEKEE (reference sequence). CDR3 sequence (DNA): TGTGCCAGCAGCTTGCGGCACGGCTACGAGCAGTACTTC. It codes for CASSLRHGYEQYF.

The chain combines TRBV4-1 with TRBJ2-3; unclear D gene. This CDR3 is built from 12 residues. The germline V gene has CDR1 MGHRA and CDR2 YSYEKL. Trimming shortened V by 0 bases and J by 15 bases, and 13 bases separated the two germline ends. The CDR3 DNA reads as TGCGCCAGCAGCCAAGATGGGGTTAAGGGTTATTTT. It specifies CASSQDGVKGYF.